This paragraph covers one T cell receptor (beta chain) sequence. This clone was counted between two and nine times. What this receptor recognizes is not known. Base-call qualities are not available, and no considerably larger clone is one nucleotide away. Library generation was performed with the immunoSEQ multiplex PCR assay. For the multiplex PCR, a mixture combining 60 forward primers for TCR Vbeta segments and 13 reverse primers for TCR Jbeta segments was used. The CDR3 region of rearranged TCR beta genes was amplified from genomic DNA with a multiplex PCR assay. The amplified TCR beta libraries were sequenced on the Illumina HiSeq System as 87-base-pair reads. Processing in the source paper ran as follows. A later analysis tallied tens of millions of unique TCR beta chains across the 600 to 700 repertoires, and some 10 million of those chains were shared by two or more donors. Raw reads were error-corrected and collapsed into unique sequences by a nearest-neighbor algorithm in which closely related sequences were merged to remove PCR and sequencing errors. V, D and J gene segments were assigned by aligning CDR3 sequences to IMGT reference sequences. For a sequence to be retained, a match of at least six nucleotides to both a V gene segment and a J gene segment was required. A rearrangement counted as productive if the CDR3 had no stop codons and remained in frame with V and J, and every other rearrangement counted as non-productive. Following IMGT convention, CDR3 was defined as the stretch from the second conserved V-encoded cysteine to the conserved J-encoded phenylalanine. The earlier analysis of roughly 590 of the donors excluded sequences that lacked an unambiguous match to a single V gene segment. An earlier analysis of several hundred of the donors called V segments functional above 56.7% productive rearrangements and segregating when the between-donor standard deviation exceeded 5%. A statistical classification framework was built to diagnose cytomegalovirus status from the catalog of TCR beta chain sequences. In a later analysis, TCR nucleotide sequences were compared against IMGT/GENE-DB human TR gene sequences so that V and J genes could be assigned. A later analysis assigned CDR3 sequences and most-parsimonious VDJ recombination scenarios with the TCRdist pipeline. In a later analysis, each TCR beta chain was defined by its CDR3 amino acid sequence together with its V-gene family, and reads lacking a unique V-gene family were excluded. To address suspected cross-contamination and a sequencing artifact, a later analysis removed a few hundred highly shared, low-generation-probability nucleotide sequences. In a later analysis, a clonal expansion index for each public chain was calculated from normalized within-repertoire ranks of inferred template counts. In a later analysis, generation probabilities were computed using a VDJ recombination model fitted to out-of-frame rearrangements, and the results were checked against IGoR. Hypergeometric tests were used in a later analysis to score TCR-TCR, TCR-HLA and TCR-CMV co-occurrence, with a repertoire-size bias correction applied to the TCR pairs. A later analysis estimated false discovery rates by permuting HLA or CMV assignments 20 times. In a later analysis, co-occurring TCRs were grouped with DBSCAN, and TCRdist sequence similarity was added when clustering was performed within HLA-allele-positive subsets. Repertoires with fewer than 30,000 or more than 120,000 public chains were left out of co-occurrence clustering, as were five repertoires with anomalous nucleotide sharing. Here the immuneACCESS table is served through TCRdb, limited to in-frame sequences with V and J called. Missing clones are a known gap in these copies; in checked studies unresolved V genes cover under half, and the rest lacks a known reason. D and trimming come from the DNA, and the V and J calls and clone size come from that table. This sample is represented by more than 200,000 clones; roughly 80% of them were singletons. The biggest ten clones account for about 14% of the sample.

The sample is drawn from a study of cytomegalovirus exposure and HLA in healthy donors (dated by TCRdb to about 2017). At the level of the whole study: According to an earlier analysis of several hundred of the donors, some 180 million T cells yielded approximately 120 million unique TCR beta sequences and 276 Gb of sequence data. Around 300 gigabases of sequencing data and tens of millions of unique TCR sequences were included in an early release covering 550 to 800 HLA-typed donors. Of the 300 to 500 genotyped donors, approximately 80% were placed in the genetic ancestry cluster associated with self-reported Caucasian donors. The study aimed to test whether cataloging public T cell receptors could reveal signatures of past pathogen exposure. Using immunosequencing, the study profiled T cell repertoires from 666 subjects and related those repertoires to cytomegalovirus serostatus. Besides the first cohort of approximately 710 subjects, a separate validation cohort made up of 120 different subjects was used. High-throughput TCR immunosequencing, statistical association of individual TCRs with disease status, and machine learning were combined to predict cytomegalovirus infection status. To study patterns of TCR occurrence, a later analysis re-analyzed previously published TCR beta repertoires from just over 650 donors and added high-resolution HLA genotyping. Rather than drawing on any new phenotypic data, the later analysis identified candidate immune exposures from TCR beta sequences and the way those sequences occurred across donors. To decide whether each TCR beta V gene segment behaved as functional or pseudogenic, an earlier analysis of some 600 of the donors relied on high-throughput TCR beta sequencing. Donor age, sex, ethnicity and CMV serostatus were compiled alongside the repertoire data. A later genetic analysis used genome-wide SNP genotypes for about 55% of the 666 donors, treating that subset as a discovery cohort. All discovery cohort repertoires had been generated using a single sequencing platform. HLA typing included class I and class II loci at four-digit resolution. The number of typed donors differed by locus: about 620-630 for A, B, C, DRB1 and DQB1; 522 for DQA1; 606 for DPA1; and about 450 for DPB1. Roughly 5 DR-DQ haplotypes were handled as single units for association and clustering because linkage in the cohort was strong. Among 350 to 400 genotyped donors of the cohort, an average of approximately 240,000 unique TCR beta nucleotide sequences were sequenced per donor, 15% to 20% of them non-productive. Results and caveats for the whole study, not just this receptor: Assigning TCR associations to individual alleles was difficult when HLA alleles, especially DR and DQ, strongly co-occurred. Three of the identified cytomegalovirus-associated TCR beta chains were confirmed in vitro to be specific for cytomegalovirus antigens. Broadly in line with IMGT annotations, most TCR beta V segments showed up in productive rearrangements about 87% or about 30% of the time in an earlier analysis of 450 to 600 of the donors. A further reported finding was that TCR beta sequences accurately predicted the HLA-A and HLA-B alleles for most subjects in the first cohort. A cluster of highly shared sequence variants was judged likely to be a technical artifact of the sequencing pipeline. In a later analysis, several top co-occurrence clusters were reported to appear linked to parvovirus B19, influenza, CMV and Epstein-Barr virus. In the study, approximately 150 TCR beta chains were listed as associated with cytomegalovirus. Cytomegalovirus status was reported to be diagnosed by the classifier with high specificity and sensitivity in both the original and validation cohorts. In a later analysis, some 18,000 TCR beta sequences were associated with specific HLA alleles at a false discovery rate of 0.05. It was suggested by the authors that the approach could potentially be generalized to other disease states and immunological phenotypes. Compared with the roughly 670-donor mean, donors in an Asian-associated ancestry cluster had fewer N-insertions in productive TCRs, according to a later genetic analysis. Across donors, most TCR sequences were observed very rarely, whereas some public TCRs were present in many individuals. Immune exposure information for the cohort was limited to CMV serostatus. Approximately 18 rarely observed V segments, including chromosome 9 orphons, were excluded from the earlier analysis of about 610 of the donors because counts were too low. According to a later analysis, TCR association rates differed among HLA loci, with DRB1 alleles showing the most associated TCRs and HLA-C alleles showing the fewest. Sequencing depth was assumed to be roughly uniform across donors in the presence/absence analyses, though that assumption may not hold. Linkage disequilibrium might explain the correlated functional status among segregating V segments, but an unknown experimental factor could not be ruled out. In a later genetic analysis, a missense DCLRE1C variant was associated with V-gene and J-gene trimming of TCR beta chains, and the association was replicated in an independent cohort. Most CMV-associated TCR beta chains appeared to be HLA-restricted in a later analysis, and the HLA associations seemed to be driven largely by CMV exposure. This cohort had only TCR beta chains sequenced, and the lack of alpha or paired-chain data limited which features could be detected. The 87-base-pair reads could not distinguish some IMGT-functional V segments, including TRBV6-2 and TRBV6-3, so those segments were excluded. Compared with equally common non-associated chains, HLA-associated TCR beta chains in a later analysis were more clonally expanded and had lower generation probabilities. Because HLA typing was missing for some donors at each locus, association tests included only the typed subset.

The germline V gene encodes CDR1 SQVTM and CDR2 ANQGSEA. The junction carries 11 bases between V and J, which are trimmed by 4 bases and 4 bases respectively. The CDR3, from cysteine to phenylalanine, totals 13 residues. Just CDR3 DNA is preserved here, 39 bases in frame from base 1. The cohort comprised 710 or so healthy bone marrow donors. All cohort members were sampled while nominally healthy, although unrecorded immune exposures were likely present. The donor was CMV seronegative and belonged to the group of around 400 seronegative cohort members. A peripheral blood sample was collected from each donor, and TCR beta sequencing was performed on peripheral blood mononuclear cells. Genomic DNA extraction from the blood cell samples was performed with the Qiagen DNeasy Blood Extraction Kit.

The receptor chain draws on TRBV29-1 and TRBJ2-1; no confident D gene assignment can be made. The source material was PBMCs. The TCR originated in a man aged 40-49 years in good health and CMV-seronegative. The CDR3 reads as follows: CSVVLVDYNEQFF. The DNA is as follows: TGCAGCGTTGTGCTAGTCGATTACAATGAGCAGTTCTTC.